The 9 T cell receptor beta chains below come from one sample, sequenced in a study of blood T cell repertoires in COVID-19. Assay used: immunoSEQ multiplex PCR; TCRdb lists only in-frame clones, some missing. Among roughly 340,000 clones listed, 89% were seen once. Material: peripheral blood. These TCRs come from a woman aged 30 to 39 with COVID-19, enrolled during active disease.

The chain recombines TRBV30 with TRBJ1-5; the D is unclear. This CDR3 has 15 amino acids. The V end lost 0 bases, the J end lost 3 bases, and 12 bases lay between the germline ends. Germline V gene sequence: CDR1 GTSNPN, CDR2 SVGIG (reference sequence). In DNA form, the CDR3 reads TGTGCCTGGAGTGTAGGAGGTACCACCAATCAGCCCCAGCATTTT. It codes for CAWSVGGTTNQPQHF.

CDR3 sequence (DNA): TGTGCCTGGAGTGTAGGGGGACTAGCCAGCCAAGAGACCCAGTACTTC. It is translated as CAWSVGGLASQETQYF. The genes are TRBV30 and TRBJ2-5; 9 nucleotides agree with TRBD2. The germline V gene encodes CDR1 GTSNPN and CDR2 SVGIG (reference sequence). The CDR3 covers 16 residues. V shed 0 bases and J 1 base; nucleotides not matched to a gene: 6.

The chain recombines TRBV6-6 with TRBJ1-2, with D unclear. In germline, CDR1 is MNHNY, CDR2 SVGAGI (reference sequence). V was pared by 4 bases and J by 4 bases, with 10 bases between. The CDR3 is 13 amino acids. CDR3 nucleotide sequence: TGTGCCAGCAGTTCGCTCGGGTCCTATGGCTACACCTTC. Translating it yields CASSSLGSYGYTF.

The chain combines TRBV30 with TRBJ1-2, with D maybe TRBD1 (6 bases). This CDR3 is built from 12 residues. V lost 5 bases and J lost 0, with 7 bases in between. CDR1 is GTSNPN, CDR2 SVGIG, per germline (reference sequence). The CDR3 reads CAWSGANYGYTF. The CDR3 DNA sequence: TGTGCCTGGTCAGGGGCTAACTATGGCTACACCTTC.

The chain carries TRBV7-2 and TRBJ2-7, with a tentative D call TRBD1 (5 bases). Germline loops: CDR1 SGHTA, CDR2 FQGNSA. The CDR3 has 15 amino acids. The ends were cut back, 0 bases at V and 6 bases at J, with 15 bases in the middle. The CDR3 sequence is CASSLAYRSPSEQYF. CDR3 sequence (DNA): TGTGCCAGCAGCTTAGCTTACAGGAGTCCGTCCGAGCAGTACTTC.

The chain recombines TRBV21-1 with TRBJ2-3; TRBD1 was called by the table and not checked on the DNA. TRBV21-1 counts as a pseudogene. The CDR3 has 15 residues. For the CDR3, the DNA is TGTGCCAGCAGCCCAACAGACAGGGGGACAGATACGCAGTATTTT. It is translated as CASSPTDRGTDTQYF.

V usage is TRBV28 and J usage is TRBJ1-2, with 7 bases lining up with TRBD1. The CDR3 has 15 residues. Germline assignment: CDR1 MDHEN and CDR2 SYDVKM. Trimming removed 5 bases from V and 8 bases from J; junction bases left unmatched: 14. The CDR3 DNA follows: TGTGCCAGCAGTAGTGGGGACAGAGGTTTTCCGGGCTACACCTTC. Amino acids: CASSSGDRGFPGYTF.

V gene TRBV7-2 combines with J gene TRBJ2-1; 7 bases align to TRBD1. The CDR3 spans 15 residues. J was trimmed by 6 bases and V by 0 bases; bases with no gene match: 5. Germline V CDR1 and CDR2: SGHTA, FQGNSA. The CDR3 DNA reads as TGTGCCAGCAGCTTAGCCGGGACAGTGAGCAATGAGCAGTTCTTC. Its translation is CASSLAGTVSNEQFF.

The CDR3 bases are TGTGCCAGCAGCTCTCCCCGAGGGGGACTAGCGGGAGTAAGCACAGATACGCAGTATTTT. It codes for CASSSPRGGLAGVSTDTQYF. V and J are TRBV9 and TRBJ2-3; 14 bases map to TRBD2. CDR1 is SGDLS, CDR2 YYNGEE, per germline. The CDR3 runs 20 residues. V shed 4 bases and J 0 bases; nucleotides not matched to a gene: 13.